This T cell receptor (beta chain) was observed in a study of blood T cell repertoires in COVID-19. About the study: Acute and convalescent COVID-19 samples came from the United States, Italy and Spain. PBMCs, B-cell-depleted T cells, or T cells provided the cDNA or gDNA that made up the material.

The CDR3 has 12 amino acids. J gave up 11 bases and V 0 bases, and 1 base lay outside the gene matches. The germline gives CDR1 LNHNV, CDR2 YYDKDF (reference sequence). Per the authors' pipeline: Reference gene primer amplification gave estimated nucleated cell counts. Clones were sequenced by immunoSEQ multiplex PCR, and TCRdb holds only the in-frame ones, with some missing. D and trimming were read from the DNA, whereas the V and J calls and clone size are those reported in that table. The sample carries around 97,000 clones, around 87% recorded once. The TCR comes from a human donor in a cohort sampled during active COVID-19. This chain joins TRBV15 and TRBJ1-5; 7 bases are a match to TRBD1. The sequencing sample was made of peripheral blood. The DNA for the CDR3 is TGTGCCACCAGCAGAGATACAGGGGCCCAGCATTTT. This gives the protein CATSRDTGAQHF.